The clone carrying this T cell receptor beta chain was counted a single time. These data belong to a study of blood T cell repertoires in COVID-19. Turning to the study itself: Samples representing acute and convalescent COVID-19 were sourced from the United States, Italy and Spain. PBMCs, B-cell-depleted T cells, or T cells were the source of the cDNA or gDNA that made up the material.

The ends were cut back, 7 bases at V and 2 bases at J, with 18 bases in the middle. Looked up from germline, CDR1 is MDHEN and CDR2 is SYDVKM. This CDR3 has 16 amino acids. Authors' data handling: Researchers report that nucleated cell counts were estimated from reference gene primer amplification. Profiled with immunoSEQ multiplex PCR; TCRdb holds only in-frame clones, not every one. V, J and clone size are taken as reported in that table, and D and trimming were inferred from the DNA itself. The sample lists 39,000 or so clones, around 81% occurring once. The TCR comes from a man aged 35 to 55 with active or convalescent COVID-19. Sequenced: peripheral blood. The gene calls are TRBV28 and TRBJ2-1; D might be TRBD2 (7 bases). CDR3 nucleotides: TGTGCCAGCATACCACTCCAGGGGAGGGCCTACAATGAGCAGTTCTTC. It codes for CASIPLQGRAYNEQFF.